A selection of T cell receptor beta chains follows, all from one sample in a study of blood T cell repertoires in COVID-19. Here immunoSEQ multiplex PCR was the method, and the copy in TCRdb shows in-frame clones only, minus some. The sample holds a few hundred thousand clones; over 85% are singletons and the top ten take 1.5% to 2%. Sequencing input: PBMCs or T cells enriched from blood (not recorded which). Receptor source: a woman aged 30 to 39 who had recovered from COVID-19. CDR3s leave out the opening cysteine and the closing phenylalanine or tryptophan. Size values are once, few and many counts, or a class for expanded clones, and some rows have none.

v_gene,abundance,CDR3aa
TRBV6-5,NA,ASSRGVEEQF
TRBV7-3,NA,ASSRLDRSAKNIQY
TRBV14,once,ASSQVYGTGELF
TRBV10-2,NA,ASRGTGGGYT
TRBV6-5,NA,ASRRTGESNQPQH
TRBV18,NA,ASSSLAGYEQY
TRBV30,NA,AWSRGFGNTEAF
TRBV3-1/TRBV3-2,NA,ASSQGSVEQY
TRBV10-1,NA,ASSESTDYGYT
TRBV7-3,NA,ASSNGQGRDTQY
TRBV3-1/TRBV3-2,NA,ASSPTGTDTQY
TRBV6-5,NA,ASSPGKGPWGEQY
TRBV19,once,ASKRTGGLSQPQH
TRBV5-1,once,ASSLVPRGNDSPLH
TRBV3-1/TRBV3-2,once,ASSQMDSWGYT
TRBV7-9,NA,ASSLDGGVETQY
TRBV14,once,ASSQSGGQPQH
TRBV5-1,NA,ASSLVQGQGHEQY
TRBV3-1/TRBV3-2,few,ASSQIGADRGGEKLF
TRBV10-3,NA,ATLTGGHGYT
TRBV7-8,many,ASSLAVRTSGGNEQF
TRBV13,NA,ASSFRGGGRNTIY
TRBV19,NA,ASSQAGAYEQY
TRBV10-3,NA,AIKGVGDQPQH
TRBV5-6,NA,ASSFSPGQGAPDEQY
TRBV10-2,NA,ASLGANEQF
TRBV30,NA,AWRKGSTNEKLF
TRBV7-8,NA,ASSVDTNTEAF
TRBV2,NA,ASGPVVQTSGMNTGELF
TRBV5-1,NA,ASSLRTSGVREQY
TRBV7-2,once,ASSLAGVYNEQF
TRBV5-4,once,ASSTPRTGRGGEKLF
TRBV19,few,ASSILGQGVAEQY
TRBV19,NA,ASSSPGQGDNSPLH
TRBV5-1,NA,ASSLQVLAPNEQF
TRBV19,NA,ASSIWNRVESNQPQH
TRBV27,NA,ASNRLGGGGDEQY
TRBV7-9,NA,ASSLSIKRTGDISYEQY
TRBV4-3,NA,ASSQVMNTEAF
TRBV3-1/TRBV3-2,NA,ASSNREYGYT
TRBV30,once,AWSGPRPSELPTQY
TRBV6-5,NA,ASRKGDRNLAEQF
TRBV14,once,ASSRGPGQGHEKLF
TRBV4-2,few,ASSPKNSSTNEKLF
TRBV29-1,once,SLQLGSGYGYT